This T cell receptor beta chain was identified during a study of T cell responses to AZD1222 COVID-19 vaccine. Whole-study findings and limits: White British people made up most donors, females outnumbered males, and clonal diversity was possibly underestimated.

Sequenced by immunoSEQ multiplex PCR; TCRdb stores in-frame clones only, minus some. Of some 150,000 clones listed, about nine tenths were seen once; the top ten hold 3% to 3.5%. Pooling was applied to second doses at about 4 or about 12 weeks. Concerning this clone itself: Its target is not known.

The CDR3 totals 13 residues. Germline-derived CDR1 and CDR2 are MNHNS and SASEGT. V was cut by 3 bases and J by 8 bases, with 11 bases left in between. The starting material was peripheral blood, obtained 28 days after the second AZD1222 dose. The sequence came from an adult who received the AZD1222 COVID-19 vaccine. This chain connects TRBV6-1 to TRBJ2-4; tentative D call: TRBD2 (5 bases). CDR3 residues: CASSEGGRHIQYF. The CDR3 coding sequence is TGTGCCAGCAGTGAGGGTGGGAGACACATTCAGTACTTC.